This section outlines one T cell receptor (beta chain) sequence together with its context. With 10-nucleotide random UMIs included, cDNA was synthesized by 5'RACE. TCRdb reprocessed the 5' RACE reads with MiXCR, giving one entry per CDR3 protein. Here the sample spans tens of thousands of distinct CDR3 sequences, 12% to 15% being singletons. The data derive from a study of neurological immune-mediated disorders. Unsorted libraries were derived from 2 million PBMCs stored at -80 C. This CDR3 contains 14 residues. V was shortened by 2 bases and J by 4 bases, with 9 bases between the two germline ends. The germline gives CDR1 SGHTA, CDR2 FQGNSA.

The clonotype originates from a woman aged 50 to 65 in good health. The chain has TRBV7-2 and TRBJ2-1, with D possibly matching TRBD2 (6 bases). The specimen was PBMCs. CDR3 protein: CASSLMGLYNEQFF. DNA of the CDR3: TGTGCCAGCAGCTTAATGGGACTTTACAATGAGCAGTTCTTC.